This passage covers 19 T cell receptor beta chains from one sample sequenced in a study of Graves' ophthalmopathy and Graves' hyperthyroidism. RNA transcripts were the template, and TCR beta CDR3 regions were amplified from them. First-round RT-PCR employed HTBI primers, with a second-round multiplex PCR after it. Via MiXCR, TCRdb re-called the multiplex PCR reads, giving one row per CDR3 protein. Of hundreds of thousands of distinct CDR3 sequences in the sample, 22% were seen once. Sequencing was carried out using peripheral blood. These receptors were obtained from a woman aged 18-30 years with stable Graves' hyperthyroidism. Some clones in this sample may be carry-over from other donors' samples.

This clonotype showed up many times. The chain uses TRBV5-1 and TRBJ1-1; D is uncertain. Germline lookup yields CDR1 SGHRS and CDR2 YFSETQ. This CDR3 region has 15 residues. The germline V and J ends were trimmed by 1 base and 0 bases, with 10 bases remaining between them. CDR3 in DNA: TGCGCCAGCAGCTTGAGAGAACGGTTGAACACTGAAGCTTTCTTT. Protein product: CASSLRERLNTEAFF.

At least ten counts were recorded for this clonotype. V and J are TRBV28 and TRBJ2-5; no reliable D call. The CDR3 is 15 amino acids. CDR1 is MDHEN, CDR2 SYDVKM, per germline. The V end lost 3 bases, the J end lost 2 bases, and 13 bases lay between the germline ends. For the CDR3, the DNA is TGTGCCAGCAGTTTTCTTCCCGTAAATCAAGAGACCCAGTACTTC. Translation gives CASSFLPVNQETQYF. The full variable domain, with the rest looked up from reference TRBV28 and TRBJ2-5, is DVKVTQSSRYLVKRTGEKVFLECVQDMDHENMFWYRQDPGLGLRLIYFSYDVKMKEKGDIPEGYSVSREKKERFSLILESASTNQTSMYLCASSFLPVNQETQYFGPGTRLLVL.

With respect to this clonotype: At one end, the junction sequence differs from germline, possibly due to a read error. The chain links TRBV3-1 to TRBJ2-7; 11 bases map to TRBD2. CDR3 size: 14 residues. Germline CDR1 and CDR2: LGHDT and YNNKEL (reference sequence). The CDR3 here is CASSLGLADYEQHF. Here the CDR3 DNA reads TGTGCCAGCAGCCTGGGACTAGCGGACTACGAGCAGCACTTC.

This clonotype was seen more than once but under ten times. V gene TRBV6-1 combines with J gene TRBJ2-7; 9 bases match TRBD1. The germline V gene encodes CDR1 MNHNS and CDR2 SASEGT. Losses at the gene ends were 4 bases for V and 5 bases for J; bases not matched to a gene: 9. CDR3 length equals 15 residues. The DNA of the CDR3 is TGTGCCAGCAGTGGGGACAGGACAGGGGAAAACGAGCAGTACTTC. Protein sequence: CASSGDRTGENEQYF.

This clonotype was seen a handful of times. The V and J genes are TRBV30 and TRBJ2-7, with D possibly TRBD2 on 5 matching bases. Germline V gene data show CDR1 as GTSNPN and CDR2 as SVGIG (reference sequence). This CDR3 spans 15 amino acids. V was cut by 3 bases and J by 0 bases, with 15 bases left in between. The CDR3 spells CAWSGVLMSSYEQYF. CDR3 bases: TGTGCCTGGAGCGGGGTGCTAATGAGCTCCTACGAGCAGTACTTC.

A few counts support this clonotype. The chain couples TRBV12-3 or TRBV12-4 to TRBJ1-1; 7 bases are a match to TRBD1. CDR3 length: 15 amino acids. J was trimmed by 1 base and V by 6 bases; bases with no gene match: 8. The CDR3 here is CASRSSGQTNTEAFF. CDR3 sequence (DNA): TGTGCCAGCAGATCATCGGGACAGACGAACACTGAAGCTTTCTTT.

A few counts support this clonotype. V usage is TRBV15 and J usage is TRBJ1-1, with 9 bases lining up with TRBD1. CDR1 is LNHNV, CDR2 YYDKDF, per germline (reference sequence). V was clipped by 1 base and J by 7 bases; unmatched bases: 1. The CDR3 runs to 13 residues. CDR3 loop: CATSRGTGVEAFF. DNA for the CDR3: TGTGCCACCAGCAGAGGGACAGGGGTTGAAGCTTTCTTT.

CDR3 loop: CASSSVTGGLAEQYF. CDR3 nucleotide sequence: TGTGCCAGCAGTTCTGTAACAGGGGGTCTCGCCGAGCAGTACTTC. This sequence joins TRBV12-3 or TRBV12-4 and TRBJ2-7; 8 nucleotides line up with TRBD1. The CDR3 is 15 residues long. Trimming took 4 bases from V and 6 from J; bases not matched to a gene: 11.

This clonotype was seen repeatedly, ten times or more. V and J are TRBV10-3 and TRBJ1-1; TRBD1 is a possible D gene (5 bases). V was shortened by 7 bases and J by 4 bases, with 13 bases between the two germline ends. CDR1 and CDR2 from the germline V gene are ENHRY and SYGVKD. This CDR3 contains 13 residues. CDR3 DNA sequence: TGTGCCATCACGCCGGGAACAGGCACTGAAGCTTTCTTT. Translating gives CAITPGTGTEAFF.

The chain joins TRBV29-1 to TRBJ2-5; perhaps TRBD1 as D (6 bases). Trimming removed 5 bases from V and 0 bases from J, with 13 bases in between. This CDR3 is built from 14 residues. CDR1 is SQVTM and CDR2 is ANQGSEA in the germline V gene. CDR3 residues: CSVMGRGYQETQYF. In DNA form, the CDR3 reads TGCAGCGTTATGGGCAGGGGATACCAAGAGACCCAGTACTTC.

The chain is built from TRBV19 and TRBJ1-1, with 8 bases aligning to TRBD1. The germline gives CDR1 LNHDA, CDR2 SQIVND (reference sequence). V lost 1 base to trimming and J lost 5 bases; unmatched junction nucleotides: 6. This CDR3 has 15 residues. The CDR3 region is CASSIARQGKTEAFF. CDR3 in DNA: TGTGCCAGTAGTATAGCCCGACAGGGGAAGACTGAAGCTTTCTTT.

This clonotype was seen repeatedly, ten times or more. This sequence joins TRBV6-5 and TRBJ2-7; 7 nucleotides match TRBD1. Losses at the gene ends were 0 bases for V and 6 bases for J; bases not matched to a gene: 11. The germline gives CDR1 MNHEY, CDR2 SVGAGI. This CDR3 is 16 amino acids long. The CDR3 region has the DNA TGTGCCAGCAGTTACTCGATTTGGACAGGACTCTCCGAGCAGTACTTC. Its protein product is CASSYSIWTGLSEQYF.

In this sample, this clonotype turned up a few times. The J gene is TRBJ2-7, the V gene TRBV6-5; 7 bases match TRBD1. This CDR3 region has 13 residues. Trimming took 4 bases from V and 5 from J; bases not matched to a gene: 5. Looked up from germline, CDR1 is MNHEY and CDR2 is SVGAGI. CDR3 sequence: CASSFYRGNEQYF. As DNA, the CDR3 is TGTGCCAGCAGTTTCTACAGGGGCAACGAGCAGTACTTC.

This sequence joins TRBV6-1 and TRBJ1-2, with 9 nucleotides matching TRBD1. CDR3 length: 16 residues. After removal of 4 bases from V and 5 bases from J, the junction contained 11 bases not matched to a gene. In germline, CDR1 is MNHNS, CDR2 SASEGT. The CDR3 nucleotides read TGTGCCAGCAGTGCCGCCGGGACAGGGAAAAGATATGGCTACACCTTC. Amino acid sequence: CASSAAGTGKRYGYTF.

The table lists this clonotype with many counts. This chain joins TRBV28 and TRBJ2-5; D gene unclear. Germline lookup yields CDR1 MDHEN and CDR2 SYDVKM. V was cut by 1 base and J by 4 bases, with 7 bases left in between. CDR3 length: 13 amino acids. CDR3 in DNA: TGTGCCAGCAGTTTATACAACAGAGAGACCCAGTACTTC. Translating gives CASSLYNRETQYF.

This clonotype was observed many times. The rearrangement joins TRBV19 to TRBJ1-5, with D perhaps TRBD1 (6 bases). The CDR3 covers 16 residues. With 0 bases removed from V and 9 bases from J, the gap between germline ends came to 18 bases. Germline CDR1 LNHDA, CDR2 SQIVND (reference sequence). The CDR3 reads CASSIDAGATMMPQHF. The CDR3 DNA reads as TGTGCCAGTAGTATAGACGCAGGGGCGACCATGATGCCCCAGCATTTT.

This clonotype was seen at least ten times. The chain links TRBV27 to TRBJ2-7; 12 nucleotides agree with TRBD2. In germline, CDR1 is MNHEY, CDR2 SMNVEV (reference sequence). The CDR3 sequence is 14 residues long. The V and J ends lost 6 bases and 4 bases, in that order; junction bases with no gene match: 4. DNA of the CDR3: TGTGCCAGCAGGGCTAGCGGGAGGGGATACGAGCAGTACTTC. This translates into CASRASGRGYEQYF.

In this sample, this clonotype turned up a few times. It may be a read error: a sequence one base away is much more abundant. The chain employs TRBV12-3 or TRBV12-4 and TRBJ1-5; D possibly corresponds to TRBD1 (6 bases). V was clipped by 4 bases and J by 5 bases, with 9 bases between them. The CDR3 is made up of 13 amino acids. The CDR3 spells CASSWHRDQPQHF. CDR3 DNA: TGTGCCAGCAGTTGGCACAGGGATCAGCCCCAGCATTTT.

The chain joins TRBV18 to TRBJ2-5; tentative D call: TRBD1 (5 bases). V shed 3 bases and J shed 2 bases, with 13 bases lying between them. Per germline, CDR1 KGHSH and CDR2 LQKENI. The CDR3 extends over 15 amino acids. The CDR3 here is CASSPYPTEQETQYF. The DNA of the CDR3 is TGTGCCAGCTCACCTTACCCGACAGAGCAAGAGACCCAGTACTTC.